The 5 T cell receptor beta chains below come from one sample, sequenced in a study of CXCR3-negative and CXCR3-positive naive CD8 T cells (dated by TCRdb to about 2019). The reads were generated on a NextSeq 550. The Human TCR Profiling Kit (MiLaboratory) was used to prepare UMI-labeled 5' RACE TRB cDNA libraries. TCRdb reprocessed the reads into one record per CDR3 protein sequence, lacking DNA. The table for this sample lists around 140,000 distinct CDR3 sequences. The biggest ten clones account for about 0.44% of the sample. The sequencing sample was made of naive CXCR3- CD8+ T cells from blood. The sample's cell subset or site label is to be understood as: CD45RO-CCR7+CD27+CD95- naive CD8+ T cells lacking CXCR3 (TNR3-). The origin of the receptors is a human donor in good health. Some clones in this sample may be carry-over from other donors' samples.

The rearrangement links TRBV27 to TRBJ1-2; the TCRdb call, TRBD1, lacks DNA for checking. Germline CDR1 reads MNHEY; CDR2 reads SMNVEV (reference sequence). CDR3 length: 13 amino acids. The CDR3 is CASSTDRKNGYTF.

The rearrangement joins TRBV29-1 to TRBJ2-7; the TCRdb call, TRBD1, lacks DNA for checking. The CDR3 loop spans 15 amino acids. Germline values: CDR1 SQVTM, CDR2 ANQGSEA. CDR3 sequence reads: CSVDFRDRGTVGQYF.

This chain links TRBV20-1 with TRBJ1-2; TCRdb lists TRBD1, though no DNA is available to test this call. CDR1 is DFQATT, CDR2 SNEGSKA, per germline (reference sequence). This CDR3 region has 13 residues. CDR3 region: CSAREGTGGKYTF.

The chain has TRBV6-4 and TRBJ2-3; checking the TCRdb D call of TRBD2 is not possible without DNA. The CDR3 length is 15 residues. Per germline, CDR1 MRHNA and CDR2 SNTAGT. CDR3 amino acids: CASTPAGSAKDTQYF.

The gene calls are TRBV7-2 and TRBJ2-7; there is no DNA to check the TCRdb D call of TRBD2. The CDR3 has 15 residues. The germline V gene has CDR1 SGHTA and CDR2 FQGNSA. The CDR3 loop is CASSLGGLAGDEQYF.